This entry describes one T cell receptor beta chain. Its antigen target is currently unknown. No much larger clonotype is one base removed from it; base qualities were not supplied. In the prospective study, participants were about 18 to 95 years old, resided in fewer than 25 geographic areas of the United States, and were enrolled through a virtual design. Cohort assignment in the prospective study relied on participant-reported clinical history from a screening survey and a study questionnaire. Mobile phlebotomists in the prospective study collected whole blood, serum and a nasopharyngeal or oropharyngeal swab from every participant. Over a roughly 2-month period, participants in the prospective study had the option of providing additional blood draws and questionnaires. Blood samples from the prospective study were shipped frozen or at room temperature prior to DNA extraction. TCRbeta CDR3 regions were amplified from genomic DNA by means of the immunoSEQ Assay, a bias-controlled multiplex PCR. The study's processing was this. Nucleated cell counts per sample were estimated from amplification of reference gene primers within the assay. To quantify the absolute abundance of each unique TCRbeta CDR3 rearrangement, sequence reads were collapsed and filtered. For each sample, productive Simpson clonality was calculated as the square root of Simpson's diversity index across productive rearrangements. TCRdb obtained this table from immuneACCESS and retained in-frame rearrangements with V and J assigned. These tables miss some clones; where compared with another copy, unresolved V genes account for less than half of the shortfall, and the remainder is unexplained. The V and J calls and clone size are taken from that table; D and trimming were inferred from the DNA. This sample lists 400,000 to 550,000 clones; around nine tenths were detected once. The ten largest clones add up to under 2% of the sample.

The sample originates from a study of blood T cell repertoires in COVID-19 (dated by TCRdb to the early 2020s). About the full investigation: The collaborator samples originated in the United States, Italy and Spain and spanned the acute and convalescent phases of COVID-19. The material from the prospective study consisted of cDNA or gDNA derived from T cells, B-cell-depleted T cells, or PBMCs. Deeply sampled blood TCRbeta repertoires from subjects exposed to, actively infected with, or recovered from COVID-19 were included in the dataset. The repertoires were made available in a free public database intended to serve as a resource for research on the immune response to SARS-CoV-2. The samples were drawn from two sources: the first 160 participants of the ongoing ImmuneRACE study, and approximately 1,300 subjects contributed by 6 global collaborators. The sample metadata nearly always contained a de-identified subject ID, COVID-19 status, age in years and sex. HLA class I and class II types, where available, came from metadata supplied by the sample provider rather than from assay-based typing. Overall study results and their limits: The quantity of clinical and demographic metadata differed by source and by participant and was supplied without curation.

This clonotype was obtained from a woman between 18 and 30 years old with acute COVID-19. Input material: PBMCs or T cells enriched from blood (not recorded which).

The DNA reads as follows: TGCAGTGCTAGTTTGGTGGGACAGGGGAGTTTTGCCAATCAGCCCCAGCATTTT. This gives the protein CSASLVGQGSFANQPQHF. In this chain, TRBV20-1 is recombined with TRBJ1-5, with TRBD1 identical over 10 junction bases. The cysteine opens and the phenylalanine closes a CDR3 of 18 amino acids. Of the read, only the CDR3 DNA is kept; its 54 bases are in frame from base 1. Clipping removes 3 bases from V and 3 bases from J, with 14 as the unmatched junction base count. Sequences DFQATT (CDR1) and SNEGSKA (CDR2) are obtained from the germline V gene (reference sequence).